This T cell receptor beta chain was documented in a study of blood T cell repertoires in COVID-19. The CDR3 has 12 residues. Germline V gene lookup returns CDR1 ENHRY and CDR2 SYGVKD. Concerning this clone: The junction differs from germline at one of its ends, possibly a read error.

Only in-frame clones appear in the TCRdb table, and some are missing; sequencing was by immunoSEQ multiplex PCR. The data show around 170,000 clones, about 88% seen once. This clonotype was sampled from a woman aged 18-29 years who had recovered from COVID-19. This chain connects TRBV10-3 to TRBJ1-5; D is unresolved. Sequenced sample: PBMCs or T cells enriched from blood (not recorded which). CDR3 bases: TGTGCCATCGGTGACGAGGATCAGCCCCAGCATTTT. Its protein is CAIGDEDQPQHF.